This T cell receptor (beta chain) was retrieved from a study of blood T cell repertoires in COVID-19. The protocol was immunoSEQ multiplex PCR, while the TCRdb copy is restricted to in-frame clones and leaves out a portion. The sample yields around 170,000 clones, around 80% seen once. The CDR3 totals 15 residues. Germline CDR1 LGHNA, CDR2 YSLEER. Trimming left V 0 bases short and J 0 bases short, with 8 bases between. This study enrolled people aged roughly 18 to 100 from roughly 24 US geographic areas. Researchers sorted participants into cohorts using their self-reported clinical history. This TCR was recovered from a man in his fifties or sixties who had been exposed to COVID-19. V usage is TRBV4-3 and J usage is TRBJ1-2; no clear D gene. Sequenced input: PBMCs or T cells enriched from blood (not recorded which). The CDR3, as DNA: TGCGCCAGCAGCCAAGATGCTAGGCCTAACTATGGCTACACCTTC. Amino acids: CASSQDARPNYGYTF.